Shown below are 11 T cell receptor beta chains from a single sample sequenced in a study of siplizumab effects on memory and regulatory T cells. Repertoires were generated with immunoSEQ multiplex PCR, while TCRdb's copy carries only in-frame clones and drops some. This sample yields 85,000 to 90,000 clones, of which around 89% are seen a single time; roughly 15% belongs to the top ten. Material: CD4+ T cells sorted from blood. These TCRs come from a human donor in good health.

In nucleotides, the CDR3 is TGTGCCAGCAGCCCGGAGGCGTACGAGCAGTACTTC. Translating it yields CASSPEAYEQYF. This chain links TRBV2 with TRBJ2-7, with D maybe TRBD2 (5 bases). Per the germline V gene, CDR1 is SNHLY and CDR2 is FYNNEI. CDR3 size: 12 residues. The germline V and J ends were trimmed by 6 bases and 4 bases, with 10 bases remaining between them.

The rearrangement joins TRBV7-8 to TRBJ2-2; the D gene is possibly TRBD2 (5 bases). V dropped 4 bases and J dropped 5 bases, with 11 bases sitting between them. The CDR3 runs to 14 residues. Germline V CDR1 and CDR2: SGHVS, FQNEAQ. Here the CDR3 reads CASSWVLATGELFF. CDR3 sequence (DNA): TGTGCCAGCAGCTGGGTGCTAGCAACCGGGGAGCTGTTTTTT.

The gene calls are TRBV19 and TRBJ1-1; D call uncertain. This CDR3 is built from 14 residues. The V end was cut by 4 bases, the J end by 3 bases, with 12 bases between. Looked up from germline, CDR1 is LNHDA and CDR2 is SQIVND (reference sequence). The CDR3 DNA follows: TGTGCCAGTAGTACCGGGCCAGGCGACACTGAAGCTTTCTTT. It translates to CASSTGPGDTEAFF.

This rearrangement joins TRBV29-1 to TRBJ1-1, with 7 bases matching TRBD1. V lost 7 bases and J lost 2; bases outside the gene matches: 4. The CDR3 runs to 12 residues. The germline V gene has CDR1 SQVTM and CDR2 ANQGSEA. The CDR3 DNA reads TGCAGCGGCGGGACAGCAAACACTGAAGCTTTCTTT. Protein sequence: CSGGTANTEAFF. The full variable domain, rest sourced from reference TRBV29-1 and TRBJ1-1, is SAVISQKPSRDICQRGTSLTIQCQVDSQVTMMFWYRQQPGQSLTLIATANQGSEATYESGFVIDKFPISRPNLTFSTLTVSNMSPEDSSIYLCSGGTANTEAFFGQGTRLTVV.

The chain links TRBV11-2 to TRBJ2-2; D remains unclear. The CDR3 totals 14 residues. The V end was cut by 5 bases, the J end by 4 bases, with 11 bases between. Looked up from germline, CDR1 is SGHAT and CDR2 is FQNNGV. The CDR3 nucleotides are TGTGCCAGCAGCGCAACCGGTCGCACCGGGGAGCTGTTTTTT. Protein product: CASSATGRTGELFF.

As for this clone: Sequence at one end of the junction differs from germline and may be a read error. The V call is TRBV6-1, the J call TRBJ2-3; 7 nucleotides line up with TRBD2. The germline V gene has CDR1 MNHNS and CDR2 SASEGT. The CDR3 has 14 amino acids. The CDR3 DNA reads as TGTGCCAGCAGGGAAGCGGGGAGCACAGATACGCAGTATTTT. Encoded protein: CASREAGSTDTQYF.

This chain links TRBV6-4 with TRBJ2-1, with TRBD2 identical over 9 bases. CDR3 length: 16 amino acids. CDR1 and CDR2 (germline): MRHNA, SNTAGT. The trim removed 5 bases at V and 6 bases at J, leaving 11 bases unmatched. This chain's CDR3 is CASSLDSSGNINEQFF. In DNA, the CDR3 is TGTGCCAGCAGTCTCGACTCTAGCGGGAACATCAATGAGCAGTTCTTC.

The chain recombines TRBV18 with TRBJ2-7; 8 bases fit TRBD1. Germline CDR1 and CDR2: KGHSH and LQKENI. This CDR3 comprises 14 residues. J lost 2 bases, V lost 3 bases, and 3 bases had no gene match. The CDR3 is CASSPRDRTYEQYF. DNA of the CDR3: TGTGCCAGCTCACCCCGGGACAGGACCTACGAGCAGTACTTC.

The CDR3 DNA follows: TGTGCCAGTAGTCTCCGGGACAGGGGATCTGGGGCCAACGTCCTGACTTTC. Translation gives CASSLRDRGSGANVLTF. The chain employs TRBV19 and TRBJ2-6; 10 bases line up with TRBD1. Germline-derived CDR1 and CDR2 are LNHDA and SQIVND (reference sequence). Germline trimming cut 5 bases from V and 1 base from J; bases unmatched to any gene: 5. This CDR3 contains 17 residues.

The V and J genes are TRBV5-5 and TRBJ2-5, with 7 bases fitting TRBD1. The junction had 5 bases not matched to a gene; V was cut back by 5 bases and J by 1 base. The CDR3 contains 14 residues. Germline values: CDR1 SGHKS, CDR2 YYEKEE (reference sequence). The CDR3 nucleotides read TGTGCCAGCAGTCCTCGACAGGGCCAAGAGACCCAGTACTTC. Residues: CASSPRQGQETQYF.

This CDR3 reads CASSHPKGTSGRGSYEQYF. CDR3 coding DNA: TGTGCCAGCAGCCACCCCAAGGGGACTAGCGGGAGAGGGTCCTACGAGCAGTACTTC. The rearrangement joins TRBV4-2 to TRBJ2-7, with 14 bases that match TRBD2. J was trimmed by 1 base and V by 3 bases; bases with no gene match: 11. This CDR3 has 19 amino acids. Germline assignment: CDR1 LGHNA and CDR2 YNFKEQ.